What follows is one TCR beta chain and its context. The entry originates in a study of blood T cell repertoires in COVID-19. As for the study in general: Samples came from the United States, Italy and Spain, spanning acute and convalescent COVID-19. The cDNA or gDNA used as material had been derived from T cells, B-cell-depleted T cells, or PBMCs.

The CDR3 has 16 residues. V gave up 0 bases and J gave up 3 bases, with 15 bases separating them. Germline V lookup: CDR1 SGHRS, CDR2 YFSETQ. How the authors handled the data: The assay estimated nucleated cells by amplifying reference gene primers. Only in-frame clones appear in the TCRdb table, and some are missing; sequencing was by immunoSEQ multiplex PCR. V, J and clone size are those of that table, while D and trimming were read from the DNA. The sample lists some 30,000 clones, around 83% occurring once. The sample comprised peripheral blood. This clonotype was obtained from a man in his 70s with active COVID-19. V and J are TRBV5-1 and TRBJ1-2, with D possibly matching TRBD1 (5 bases). The CDR3 DNA reads as TGCGCCAGCAGCTTGGGTTGGCCGACAGTTGACTATGGCTACACCTTC. Translating gives CASSLGWPTVDYGYTF. Using reference TRBV5-1 and TRBJ1-2 for the parts outside the CDR3, the full variable domain is KAGVTQTPRYLIKTRGQQVTLSCSPISGHRSVSWYQQTPGQGLQFLFEYFSETQRNKGNFPGRFSGRQFSNSRSEMNVSTLELGDSALYLCASSLGWPTVDYGYTFGSGTRLTVV.